The 4 T cell receptor beta chains below were found in one sample sequenced in a study of shared clonotypes between healthy human individuals. Generated by immunoSEQ multiplex PCR, the TCRdb table keeps only in-frame clones and is missing some. The sample has some 2 million clones; 85% to 95% are singletons. What was sequenced was naive CD4+ T cells sorted from blood. As for subset: CD45RA+ positively selected. The receptor source for this set is a man younger than 35 in good health.

This chain connects TRBV2 to TRBJ2-2; TRBD2 agrees at 8 bases. There are 15 residues in the CDR3. Losses at the gene ends were 6 bases for V and 7 bases for J; bases not matched to a gene: 10. CDR1 is SNHLY, CDR2 FYNNEI, per germline. As DNA, the CDR3 is TGTGCCAGCAGGCCGGGGGGGCCTGTTGACGGGGAGCTGTTTTTT. It yields the protein CASRPGGPVDGELFF. The full variable domain, in which reference TRBV2 and TRBJ2-2 provide the parts outside the CDR3, is EPEVTQTPSHQVTQMGQEVILRCVPISNHLYFYWYRQILGQKVEFLVSFYNNEISEKSEIFDDQFSVERPDGSNFTLKIRSTKLEDSAMYFCASRPGGPVDGELFFGEGSRLTVL.

V gene TRBV4-3 combines with J gene TRBJ2-3, with 11 bases identical to TRBD1. The CDR3 runs 16 residues. Germline CDR1 and CDR2: LGHNA and YSLEER. The J segment lost 4 bases and the V segment lost 4 bases, leaving 7 bases of the junction unmatched. The CDR3 is CASSRLWTGGADTQYF. The CDR3 nucleotides are TGCGCCAGCAGCCGCCTTTGGACAGGGGGCGCAGATACGCAGTATTTT.

CDR3 amino acids: CAWGSSTDTQYF. CDR3 DNA sequence: TGTGCCTGGGGGTCTAGCACAGATACGCAGTATTTT. The chain uses TRBV30 and TRBJ2-3; D not certain. V was pared by 5 bases and J by 0 bases, with 6 bases between. This CDR3 contains 12 residues. The V gene's germline CDR1 is GTSNPN and CDR2 SVGIG (reference sequence).

J is TRBJ2-3 and V is TRBV7-6; D is perhaps TRBD1 (5 bases). Trimming shortened V by 6 bases and J by 1 base, and 17 bases separated the two germline ends. Germline CDR1 and CDR2: SGHVS and FNYEAQ. CDR3 size: 16 residues. The CDR3 spells CASSFIDSLGTDTQYF. The CDR3 nucleotides are TGTGCCAGCAGTTTTATTGACAGTCTCGGCACAGATACGCAGTATTTT. Combining the CDR3 with reference TRBV7-6 and TRBJ2-3 gives the whole variable domain GAGVSQSPRYKVTKRGQDVALRCDPISGHVSLYWYRQALGQGPEFLTYFNYEAQQDKSGLPNDRFSAERPEGSISTLTIQRTEQRDSAMYRCASSFIDSLGTDTQYFGPGTRLTVL.